The clone carrying this T cell receptor (gamma chain) was picked up a small number of times. This sample is drawn from a study of gamma-delta T cells after stem cell transplantation. This CDR3 comprises 10 residues. CDR1 is VENAVY, CDR2 YDSYNSRV, per germline. Germline trimming cut 5 bases from V and 12 bases from J; bases unmatched to any gene: 7. TCRdb fed the RT-PCR reads into CATT to redo clone calling. The table has some 1,100 gamma-chain clones, around a quarter seen once. This clonotype originated in a human donor. It is not recorded whose cells these are; they may come from a transplant donor. Source material: gamma-delta T cells. This chain connects TRGV8 to TRGJ1 or TRGJ2. TCRdb lists no J gene, so it was determined here by aligning the DNA to germline. The CDR3 bases are TGTGCCACCTGGGTTGGAAGGAAACTCTTT. Amino acids: CATWVGRKLF.